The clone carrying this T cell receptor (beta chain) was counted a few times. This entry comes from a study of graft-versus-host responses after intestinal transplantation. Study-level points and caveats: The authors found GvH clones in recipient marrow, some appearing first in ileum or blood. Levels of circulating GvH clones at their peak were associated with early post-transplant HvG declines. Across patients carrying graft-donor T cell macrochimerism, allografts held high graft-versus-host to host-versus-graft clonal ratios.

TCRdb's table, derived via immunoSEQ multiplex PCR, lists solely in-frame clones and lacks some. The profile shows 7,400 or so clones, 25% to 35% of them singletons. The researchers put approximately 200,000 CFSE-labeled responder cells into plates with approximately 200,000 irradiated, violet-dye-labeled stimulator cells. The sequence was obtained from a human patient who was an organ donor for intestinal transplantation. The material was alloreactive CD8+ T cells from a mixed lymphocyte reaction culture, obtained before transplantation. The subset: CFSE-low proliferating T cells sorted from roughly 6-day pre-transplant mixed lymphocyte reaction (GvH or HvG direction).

CDR3 DNA: TGTGCCAGTAGTTTTCGGGGACACTCTGGAAACACCATATATTTT. Amino acid sequence: CASSFRGHSGNTIYF. The chain links TRBV19 to TRBJ1-3; D may be TRBD1 (6 bases). The CDR3 runs 15 residues. The germline V gene has CDR1 LNHDA and CDR2 SQIVND (reference sequence). V lost 5 bases and J 0 bases, leaving 11 bases between the germline ends.